This T cell receptor (beta chain) was sequenced during a study of T cells in Graves' hyperthyroidism and ophthalmopathy. Whole-study context: The initial diagnosis was the point when peripheral blood was collected, ahead of any treatment. Study conclusions and caveats: Blood also carried most thyroid clonotypes expanded above 0.001. Ophthalmopathy onset followed model prediction by a median around 6.9 months.

Uncontrolled infection, other autoimmune disease, pregnancy or lactation barred patients from enrollment. The CDR3 contains 15 residues. Trimming left V 3 bases short and J 1 base short, with 12 bases between. Germline CDR1 MGHDK, CDR2 SYGVNS. Authors of the study amplified TCR beta CDR3 regions from RNA transcripts. HTBI primers were employed in a first-round RT-PCR of the TCR CDR3. TCRdb re-analysed the multiplex PCR reads in MiXCR, keeping a single row per CDR3 protein. The table lists about 680,000 distinct CDR3 sequences, roughly a third of them singletons. The table lists this clonotype with many counts. Its antigen is undetermined.

The V gene is TRBV25-1, the J gene TRBJ2-5; D possibly matches TRBD1 or TRBD2 (5 bases each). The receptor was derived from a woman between 40 and 55 years old with Graves' hyperthyroidism. Sequencing was carried out using blood. This chain's CDR3 is CASSESPGRQETQYF. The DNA for the CDR3 is TGTGCCAGCAGTGAGTCCCCGGGGCGCCAAGAGACCCAGTACTTC.